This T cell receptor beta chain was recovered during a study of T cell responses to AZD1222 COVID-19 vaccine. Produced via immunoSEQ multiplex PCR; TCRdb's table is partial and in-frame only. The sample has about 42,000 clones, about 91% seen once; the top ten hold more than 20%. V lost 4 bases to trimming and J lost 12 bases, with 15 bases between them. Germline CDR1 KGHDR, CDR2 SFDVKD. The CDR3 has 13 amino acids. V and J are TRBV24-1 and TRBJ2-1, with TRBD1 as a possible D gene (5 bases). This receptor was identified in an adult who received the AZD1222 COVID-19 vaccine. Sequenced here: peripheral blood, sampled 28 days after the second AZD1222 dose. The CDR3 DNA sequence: TGTGCCACCAGTGACGCGATAGGACAAGGGCAGTTCTTC. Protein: CATSDAIGQGQFF.